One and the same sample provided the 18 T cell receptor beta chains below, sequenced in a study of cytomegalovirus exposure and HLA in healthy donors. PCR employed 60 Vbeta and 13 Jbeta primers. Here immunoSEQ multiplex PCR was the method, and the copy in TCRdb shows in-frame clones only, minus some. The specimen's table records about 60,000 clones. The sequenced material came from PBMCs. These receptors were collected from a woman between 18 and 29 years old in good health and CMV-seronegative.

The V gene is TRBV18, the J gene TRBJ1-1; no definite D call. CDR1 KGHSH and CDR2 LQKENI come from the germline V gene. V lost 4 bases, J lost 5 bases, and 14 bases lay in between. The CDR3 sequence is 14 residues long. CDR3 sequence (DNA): TGTGCCAGCTCACTCGGGAAAGAAATAACTGAAGCTTTCTTT. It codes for CASSLGKEITEAFF.

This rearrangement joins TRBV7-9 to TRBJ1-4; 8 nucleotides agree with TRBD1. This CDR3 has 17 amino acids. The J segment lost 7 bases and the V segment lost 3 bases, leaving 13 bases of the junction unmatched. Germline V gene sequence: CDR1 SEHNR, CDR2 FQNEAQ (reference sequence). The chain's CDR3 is CASSLAGGATIFEKLFF. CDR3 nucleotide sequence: TGTGCCAGCAGCTTGGCAGGGGGCGCGACTATCTTTGAAAAACTGTTTTTT.

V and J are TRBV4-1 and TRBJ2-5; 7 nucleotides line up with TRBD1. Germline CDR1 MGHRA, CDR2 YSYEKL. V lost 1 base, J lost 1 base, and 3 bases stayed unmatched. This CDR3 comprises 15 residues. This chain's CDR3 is CASSQGDRSQETQYF. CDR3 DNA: TGCGCCAGCAGCCAAGGGGACAGATCCCAAGAGACCCAGTACTTC.

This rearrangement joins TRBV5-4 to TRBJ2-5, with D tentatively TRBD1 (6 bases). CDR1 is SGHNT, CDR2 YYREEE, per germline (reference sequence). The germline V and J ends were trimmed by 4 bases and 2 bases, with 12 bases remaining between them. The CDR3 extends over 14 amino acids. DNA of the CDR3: TGTGCCAGCAGCCCCCAGGGGACACAAGAGACCCAGTACTTC. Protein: CASSPQGTQETQYF.

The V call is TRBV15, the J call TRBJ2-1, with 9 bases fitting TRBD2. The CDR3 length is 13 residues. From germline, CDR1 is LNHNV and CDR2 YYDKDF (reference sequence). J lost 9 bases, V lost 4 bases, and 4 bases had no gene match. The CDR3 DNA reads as TGTGCCACCAGCATTGGCGGGAGGGGTGAGCAGTTCTTC. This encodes CATSIGGRGEQFF.

Written as DNA, the CDR3 is TGTGCCAGCAGCGTATCAGTAGGGGCGACCTACGAGCAGTACTTC. It codes for CASSVSVGATYEQYF. J is TRBJ2-7 and V is TRBV9; D perhaps matches TRBD1 (5 bases). The germline V gene has CDR1 SGDLS and CDR2 YYNGEE. V lost 1 base, J lost 2 bases, and 13 bases lay in between. The CDR3 spans 15 residues.

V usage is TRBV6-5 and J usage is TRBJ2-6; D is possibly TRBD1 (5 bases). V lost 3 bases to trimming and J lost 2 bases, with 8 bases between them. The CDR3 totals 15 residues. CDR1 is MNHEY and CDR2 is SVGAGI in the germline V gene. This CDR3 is CASSYQGPGANVLTF. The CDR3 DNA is TGTGCCAGCAGTTATCAGGGTCCTGGGGCCAACGTCCTGACTTTC.

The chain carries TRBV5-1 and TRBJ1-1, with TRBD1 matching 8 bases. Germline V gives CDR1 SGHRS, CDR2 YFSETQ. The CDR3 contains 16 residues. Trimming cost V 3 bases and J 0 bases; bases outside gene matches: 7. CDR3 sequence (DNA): TGCGCCAGCAGCTCGCAGGGGGCAGGGGTGAACACTGAAGCTTTCTTT. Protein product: CASSSQGAGVNTEAFF.

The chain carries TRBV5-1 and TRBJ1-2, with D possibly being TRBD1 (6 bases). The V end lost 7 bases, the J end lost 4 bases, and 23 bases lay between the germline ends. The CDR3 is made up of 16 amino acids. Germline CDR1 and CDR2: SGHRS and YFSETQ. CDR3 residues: CASGGDMGWDGYGYTF. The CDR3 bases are TGCGCCAGCGGGGGGGACATGGGGTGGGATGGCTATGGCTACACCTTC.

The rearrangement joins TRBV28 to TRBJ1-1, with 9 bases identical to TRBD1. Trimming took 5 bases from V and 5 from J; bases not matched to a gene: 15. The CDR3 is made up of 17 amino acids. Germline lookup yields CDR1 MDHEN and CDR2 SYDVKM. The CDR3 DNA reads TGTGCCAGCAGTGCGTACAGGGGGCGTAGGGGAAGGACTGAAGCTTTCTTT. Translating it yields CASSAYRGRRGRTEAFF. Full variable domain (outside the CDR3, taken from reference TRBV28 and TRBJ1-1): DVKVTQSSRYLVKRTGEKVFLECVQDMDHENMFWYRQDPGLGLRLIYFSYDVKMKEKGDIPEGYSVSREKKERFSLILESASTNQTSMYLCASSAYRGRRGRTEAFFGQGTRLTVV.

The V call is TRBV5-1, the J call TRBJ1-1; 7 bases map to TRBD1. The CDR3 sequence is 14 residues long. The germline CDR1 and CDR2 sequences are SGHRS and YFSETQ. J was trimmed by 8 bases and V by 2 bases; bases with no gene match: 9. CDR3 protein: CASSFVPGQPEAFF. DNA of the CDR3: TGCGCCAGCAGCTTCGTCCCGGGACAGCCAGAAGCTTTCTTT.

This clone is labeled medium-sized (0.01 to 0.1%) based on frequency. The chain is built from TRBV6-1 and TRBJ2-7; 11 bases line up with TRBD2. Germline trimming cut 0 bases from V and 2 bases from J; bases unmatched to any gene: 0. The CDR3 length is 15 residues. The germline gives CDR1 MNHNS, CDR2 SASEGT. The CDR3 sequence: CASSEASGGAYEQYF. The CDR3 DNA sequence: TGTGCCAGCAGTGAAGCTAGCGGGGGGGCCTACGAGCAGTACTTC.

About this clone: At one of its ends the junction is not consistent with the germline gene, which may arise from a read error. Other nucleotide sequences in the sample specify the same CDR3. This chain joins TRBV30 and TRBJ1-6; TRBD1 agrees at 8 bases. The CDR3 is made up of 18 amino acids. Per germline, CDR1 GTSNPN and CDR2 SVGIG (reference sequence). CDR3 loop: CAWSTDRVTGSDNSPLHF. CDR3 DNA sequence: TGTGCCTGGAGCACGGACAGGGTAACAGGGTCGGATAATTCACCCCTACACTTT.

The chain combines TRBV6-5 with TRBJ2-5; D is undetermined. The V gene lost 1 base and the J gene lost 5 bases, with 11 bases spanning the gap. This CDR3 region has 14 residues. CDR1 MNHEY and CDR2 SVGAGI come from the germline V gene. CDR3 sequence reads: CASSYLAPGETQYF. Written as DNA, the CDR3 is TGTGCCAGCAGTTACTTGGCCCCCGGGGAGACCCAGTACTTC.

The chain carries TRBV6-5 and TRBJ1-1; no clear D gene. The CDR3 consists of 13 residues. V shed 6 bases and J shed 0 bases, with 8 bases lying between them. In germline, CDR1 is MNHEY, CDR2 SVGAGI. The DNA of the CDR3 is TGTGCCAGCAGCGTACACCTGAACACTGAAGCTTTCTTT. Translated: CASSVHLNTEAFF.

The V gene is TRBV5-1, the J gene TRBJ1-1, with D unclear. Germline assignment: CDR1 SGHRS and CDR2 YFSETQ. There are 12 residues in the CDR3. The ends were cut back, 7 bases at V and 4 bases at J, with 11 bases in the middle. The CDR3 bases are TGCGCCAGCCGATACGGGTTCACTGAAGCTTTCTTT. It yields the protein CASRYGFTEAFF.

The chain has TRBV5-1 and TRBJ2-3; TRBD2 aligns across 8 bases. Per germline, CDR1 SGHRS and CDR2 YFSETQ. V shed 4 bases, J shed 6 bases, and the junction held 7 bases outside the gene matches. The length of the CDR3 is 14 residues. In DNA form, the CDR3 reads TGCGCCAGCAGCCCGGAGACTAGCGCGGATACGCAGTATTTT. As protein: CASSPETSADTQYF.

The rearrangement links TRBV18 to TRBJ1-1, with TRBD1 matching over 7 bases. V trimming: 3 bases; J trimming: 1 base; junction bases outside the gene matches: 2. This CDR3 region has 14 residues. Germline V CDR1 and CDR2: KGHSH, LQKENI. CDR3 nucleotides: TGTGCCAGCTCACCGCGACAGGGGAACACTGAAGCTTTCTTT. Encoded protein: CASSPRQGNTEAFF.